This T cell receptor (beta chain) appears in the sequencing data of a study of control samples from healthy donors and cancer patients. This table comes from immunoSEQ multiplex PCR, and its TCRdb copy is limited to in-frame clones, with some not included. The repertoire holds about 150,000 clones, with 93% as singletons. V lost 2 bases to trimming and J lost 4 bases; unmatched junction nucleotides: 10. This CDR3 contains 17 residues. The germline V gene has CDR1 SGHTA and CDR2 FQGNSA. The TCR sequence derives from a man aged 45 to 65 in good health. The sample taken for sequencing was blood. The chain combines TRBV7-2 with TRBJ1-5, with 8 bases identical to TRBD1. CDR3 in DNA: TGTGCCAGCAGCTTAACTGCGGGGACAGGAGCAAATCAGCCCCAGCATTTT. Its protein is CASSLTAGTGANQPQHF. The whole variable domain, filled in from reference TRBV7-2 and TRBJ1-5, reads GAGVSQSPSNKVTEKGKDVELRCDPISGHTALYWYRQSLGQGLEFLIYFQGNSAPDKSGLPSDRFSAERTGGSVSTLTIQRTQQEDSAVYLCASSLTAGTGANQPQHFGDGTRLSIL.